This T cell receptor beta chain was observed in a study of blood T cell repertoires in COVID-19. Study context: Sites in the United States, Italy and Spain provided acute and convalescent COVID-19 samples. T cells, B-cell-depleted T cells, or PBMCs supplied cDNA or gDNA.

Original methodology: Estimation of nucleated cell counts was performed using reference gene primer amplification. The repertoire was sequenced with immunoSEQ multiplex PCR; TCRdb's copy has only in-frame clones and lacks some. D and trimming were read from the DNA, whereas the V and J calls and clone size are those reported in that table. The table has more than 150,000 clones, approximately 91% seen once. The CDR3 runs to 14 residues. V shed 6 bases, J shed 6 bases, and the junction held 9 bases outside the gene matches. Germline V lookup: CDR1 MDHEN, CDR2 SYDVKM. The sequence came from a man between 40 and 49 years old with acute or convalescent COVID-19. Source material: peripheral blood. V gene TRBV28 combines with J gene TRBJ1-2, with TRBD1 matching 8 bases. CDR3 protein: CASSNTGGTNGYTF. CDR3 bases: TGTGCCAGCAGCAATACAGGGGGAACGAATGGCTACACCTTC.